Listed below are T cell receptor beta chains from one sample, sequenced in a study of blood T cell repertoires in COVID-19. The table came from immunoSEQ multiplex PCR; TCRdb's copy has only in-frame clones and leaves some out. Among more than 95,000 clones listed, around 78% were seen once. Sequenced material: peripheral blood. These TCRs come from a man aged 30 to 45 with acute or convalescent COVID-19. Both conserved end residues are part of each CDR3. Each record gives: clone size, D gene, V gene, J gene, CDR3 DNA, CDR3 protein. The D gene is left open where the match is weak. Some rows mark clone size as missing; the rest say once, few, many or name a class of expanded clone.

once	NA	TRBV9	TRBJ1-3	TGTGCCAGCAGCCCGGACACCCTCTCTGGAAACACCATATATTTT	CASSPDTLSGNTIYF
NA	NA	TRBV7-9	TRBJ2-3	TGTGCCAGCAGCTTATATGGGAGAACAGATACGCAGTATTTT	CASSLYGRTDTQYF
NA	NA	TRBV9	TRBJ1-1	TGTGCCAGCAGCGTAGATGGGGCGGGATGGGGTGAAGCTTTCTTT	CASSVDGAGWGEAFF
NA	NA	TRBV7-2	TRBJ2-3	TGTGCCAGCAGCACACCATCTTGGCGGGGCTCGCCCACAGATACGCAGTATTTT	CASSTPSWRGSPTDTQYF
NA	TRBD1	TRBV7-9	TRBJ1-1	TGTGCCAGCAGCAAGGGGACAGGGGAATTGAACACTGAAGCTTTCTTT	CASSKGTGELNTEAFF
NA	NA	TRBV6-5	TRBJ2-2	TGTGCCAGCAGTTACATGGCAGGCCTAATGGGCGGGGAGCTGTTTTTT	CASSYMAGLMGGELFF
NA	NA	TRBV4-3	TRBJ2-1	TGCGCCAGCAGCCAGCAACAGGACACTTCAGGGAATGAGCAGTTCTTC	CASSQQQDTSGNEQFF
NA	TRBD2	TRBV5-1	TRBJ2-1	TGCGCCAGCAGCTTGGCTTCTAGCGGGCTGAGCGATGAGCAGTTCTTC	CASSLASSGLSDEQFF
NA	NA	TRBV20-1	TRBJ2-7	TGCAGTGCTAGTGCAGGGACCTACGAGCAGTACTTC	CSASAGTYEQYF
few	NA	TRBV11-2	TRBJ2-1	TGTGCCAGCAGCCCCTCCCCAGACTCCTACAATGAGCAGTTCTTC	CASSPSPDSYNEQFF
NA	NA	TRBV30	TRBJ1-6	TGTGCCTGGGGGGCAGGGACATTGGGTTCACCCCTCCACTTT	CAWGAGTLGSPLHF
few	TRBD1	TRBV19	TRBJ1-3	TGTGCCAGTAGTACTTCGGACAGGGGGAACACCATATATTTT	CASSTSDRGNTIYF
few	TRBD2	TRBV6-4	TRBJ2-1	TGTGCCAGCAGGTCAAAGTGGGCGGGAGGTTCCTACAATGAGCAGTTCTTC	CASRSKWAGGSYNEQFF
NA	TRBD1	TRBV6-2/TRBV6-3	TRBJ1-5	TGTGCCAGCAGCCCCAGGGGGCTAGGGGGTCAGCCCCAGCATTTT	CASSPRGLGGQPQHF
NA	NA	TRBV6-6	TRBJ1-2	TGTGCCAGCAGTTCAAGGACAGACTATGGCTACACCTTC	CASSSRTDYGYTF
NA	TRBD2	TRBV18	TRBJ2-5	TGTGCCAGCTCACCGGGACTAGCGGGAGGGCCTGTTGAGACCCAGTACTTC	CASSPGLAGGPVETQYF
NA	TRBD1	TRBV4-1	TRBJ2-7	TGCGCCAGCAGCCAAAACCGGGACAGCGCCTACGAGCAGTACTTC	CASSQNRDSAYEQYF
NA	NA	TRBV29-1	TRBJ2-3	TGCAGCGTCGGCCGGTCGGGTGGCACAGATACGCAGTATTTT	CSVGRSGGTDTQYF
NA	TRBD1	TRBV19	TRBJ1-1	TGTGCCAGTAGTATTCTACATTTTCAGGGGGCGATGAACACTGAAGCTTTCTTT	CASSILHFQGAMNTEAFF
NA	NA	TRBV2	TRBJ1-1	TGTGCCAGCAGTGCATATCGGGGAACGAACACTGAAGCTTTCTTT	CASSAYRGTNTEAFF
NA	NA	TRBV19	TRBJ1-2	TGTGCCAGTAGTATATCGCCAGGGACTAACTATGGCTACACCTTC	CASSISPGTNYGYTF
NA	NA	TRBV28	TRBJ1-5	TGTGCCAGCAGTTTTTCAGGGCGGAGCAATCAGCCCCAGCATTTT	CASSFSGRSNQPQHF
NA	TRBD2	TRBV4-2	TRBJ2-2	TGTGCCAGCAGCCGCGGGACTAGCGACGGCGGGGAGCTGTTTTTT	CASSRGTSDGGELFF
NA	NA	TRBV2	TRBJ1-2	TGTGCCAGCAGTGGTGGAGGCTATGGCTACACCTTC	CASSGGGYGYTF